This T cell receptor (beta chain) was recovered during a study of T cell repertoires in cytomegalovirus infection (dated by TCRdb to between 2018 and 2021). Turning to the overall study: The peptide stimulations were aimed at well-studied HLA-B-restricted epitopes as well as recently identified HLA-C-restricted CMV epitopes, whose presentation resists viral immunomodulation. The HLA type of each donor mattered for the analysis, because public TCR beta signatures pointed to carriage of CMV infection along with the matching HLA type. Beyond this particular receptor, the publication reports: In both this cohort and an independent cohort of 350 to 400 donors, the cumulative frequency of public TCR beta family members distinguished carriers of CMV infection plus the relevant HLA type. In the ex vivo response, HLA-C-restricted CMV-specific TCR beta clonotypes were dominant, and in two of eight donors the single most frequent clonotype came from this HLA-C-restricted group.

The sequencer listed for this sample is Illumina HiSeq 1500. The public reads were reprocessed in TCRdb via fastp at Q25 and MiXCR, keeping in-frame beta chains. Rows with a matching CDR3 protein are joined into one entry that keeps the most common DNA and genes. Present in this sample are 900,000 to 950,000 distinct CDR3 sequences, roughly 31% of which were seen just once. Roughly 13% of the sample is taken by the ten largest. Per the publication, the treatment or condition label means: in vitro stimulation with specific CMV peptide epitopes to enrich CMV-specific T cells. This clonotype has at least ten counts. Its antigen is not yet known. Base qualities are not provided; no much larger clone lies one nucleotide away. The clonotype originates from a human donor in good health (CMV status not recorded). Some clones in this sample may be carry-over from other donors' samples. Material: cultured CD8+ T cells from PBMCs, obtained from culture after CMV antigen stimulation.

The nucleotides read TGCGCCAGCAGCCAAGAAGGGGCGCGTTGGAATTCACCCCTCCACTTT. Translation gives CASSQEGARWNSPLHF. The V gene is TRBV4-1 and the J gene is TRBJ1-6, with TRBD1 as a weak D call on 5 bases. The CDR3, cysteine through phenylalanine, is 16 amino acids long. The retained sequence is limited to the CDR3, 48 bases, with the frame set at the first base. Looking up the germline V gene yields CDR1 MGHRA and CDR2 YSYEKL. V lost 0 bases and J lost 7 bases; the stretch between them is 13 bases long.